This TCR beta chain was sequenced in a study of neoadjuvant anti-PD-1 for oral cavity cancer. As for the study in general: Patients mostly received three to four biweekly nivolumab doses at 3 mg/kg before surgery. Patients without progression got a fourth dose around day 43.

Time point in this sample: after neoadjuvant nivolumab, at surgical resection. These oral cavity squamous cell carcinomas were HPV-negative and locally advanced. Repertoires were generated with immunoSEQ multiplex PCR, while TCRdb's copy carries only in-frame clones and drops some. The table shows thousands of clones, with 55% occurring only once. Trimming took off 3 bases at V and 5 bases at J, with 8 bases between the two ends. CDR1 is ENHRY and CDR2 is SYGVKD in the germline V gene. The CDR3 has 12 amino acids. This clone was seen only a few times. This receptor was taken from a person aged 35 to 85 with oral cavity squamous cell carcinoma. The genes are TRBV10-3 and TRBJ2-7, with D possibly TRBD2 on 5 matching bases. The source was tumor tissue, collected after nivolumab (anti-PD-1) treatment. The CDR3 DNA reads as TGTGCCATCAGTGACGTGGGAGACGAGCAGTACTTC. It codes for CAISDVGDEQYF.